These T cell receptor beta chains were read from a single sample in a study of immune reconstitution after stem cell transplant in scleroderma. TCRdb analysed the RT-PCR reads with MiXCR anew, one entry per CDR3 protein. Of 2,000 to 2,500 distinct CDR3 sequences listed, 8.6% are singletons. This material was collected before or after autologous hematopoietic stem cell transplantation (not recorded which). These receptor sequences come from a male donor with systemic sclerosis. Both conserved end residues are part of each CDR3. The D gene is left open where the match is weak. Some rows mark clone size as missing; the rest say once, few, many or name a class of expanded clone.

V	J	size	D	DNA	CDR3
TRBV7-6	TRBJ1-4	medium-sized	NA	TGTGCCAGCAGCTCCCCCCAAGGGCTGTTTTTT	CASSSPQGLFF
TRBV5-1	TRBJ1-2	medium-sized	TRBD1	TGCGCCAGCAGCCCATGGGACAGTCGTGGCTACACCTTC	CASSPWDSRGYTF
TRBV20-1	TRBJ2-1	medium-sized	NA	TGCAGTGCTAGGGCCGGGGCCCCCCACAATGAGCAGTTCTTC	CSARAGAPHNEQFF
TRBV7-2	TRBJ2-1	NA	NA	TGTGCCAGCAGCTTAGACCAAAACAATGAGCAGTTCTTC	CASSLDQNNEQFF
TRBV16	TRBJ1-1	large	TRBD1	TGTGCCAGCAGCCAATTCCAGGGGGCGGACACTGAAGCTTTCTTT	CASSQFQGADTEAFF
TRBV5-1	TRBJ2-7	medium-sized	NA	TGCGCCAGCAGCTACCAATCCCCAGGTACCTACGAGCAGTACTTC	CASSYQSPGTYEQYF
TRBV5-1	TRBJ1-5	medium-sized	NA	TGCGCCAGCAGCTGGATAACAGGGCCCAATCAGCCCCAGCATTTT	CASSWITGPNQPQHF
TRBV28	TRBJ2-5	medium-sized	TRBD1	TGTGCCAGCAGTTACCCCTTAGGACAGGACCAAGAGACCCAGTACTTC	CASSYPLGQDQETQYF
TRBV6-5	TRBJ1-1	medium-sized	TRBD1	TGTGCCAGCAGTCGGACAGGGGGATACGGAAACTCTGAAGCTTTCTTT	CASSRTGGYGNSEAFF
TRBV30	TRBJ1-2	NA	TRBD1	TGTGCCTGGAGTGTGACAGGGATTTTCTCTGGCTACACCTTC	CAWSVTGIFSGYTF
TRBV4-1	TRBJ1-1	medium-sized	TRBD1	TGCGCCAGCAGCCAAGGGACAGGGAATGGGGGAAGGAACACTGAAGCTTTCTTT	CASSQGTGNGGRNTEAFF
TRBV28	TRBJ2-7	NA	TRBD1	TGTGCCAGCAGAATAGGGGGCAGATACGAGCAGTACTTC	CASRIGGRYEQYF
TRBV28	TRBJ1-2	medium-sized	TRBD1	TGTGCCAGCAGTTCGCCCCGGGACAGGGAGCGCCCTTTATATGGCTACACCTTC	CASSSPRDRERPLYGYTF
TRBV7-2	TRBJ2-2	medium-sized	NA	TGTGCCAGCAGCCCTAGGGGGGGGGTTTTCACCGGGGAGCTGTTTTTT	CASSPRGGVFTGELFF
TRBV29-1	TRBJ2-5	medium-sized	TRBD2	TGCAGCGTTGAAGTTAGCGGGAGAGAAGAGACCCAGTACTTC	CSVEVSGREETQYF
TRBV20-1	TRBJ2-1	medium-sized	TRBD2	TGCAGTGCTTACAGCGGGAGGACTCGTGAGCAGTTCTTC	CSAYSGRTREQFF
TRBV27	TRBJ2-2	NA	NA	TGTGCCAGCAGTTTACTCCCTAATCGGCCCGGGGAGCTGTTTTTT	CASSLLPNRPGELFF
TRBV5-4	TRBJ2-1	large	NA	TGTGCCAGCAGCTTGGGTCGGGGCAGCTCCTACAATGAGCAGTTCTTC	CASSLGRGSSYNEQFF
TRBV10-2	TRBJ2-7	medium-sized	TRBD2	TGCGCCAGCAGTGAGGAGAACAGCGGGAGTGGGTACGAGCAGTACTTC	CASSEENSGSGYEQYF
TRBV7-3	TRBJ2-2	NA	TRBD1	TGTGCCAGCAGCCTCAGGGGGCCCGACGGGGAGCTGTTTTTT	CASSLRGPDGELFF
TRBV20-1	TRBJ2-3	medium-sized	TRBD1	TGCAGTGCTAGAGGGACAGGGCGCACAGATACGCAGTATTTT	CSARGTGRTDTQYF
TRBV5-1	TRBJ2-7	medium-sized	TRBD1	TGCGCCAGCAGCCGGACAGGGGGCCCCGACGAGCAGTACTTC	CASSRTGGPDEQYF
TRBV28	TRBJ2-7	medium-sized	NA	TGTGCCAGCAGTTTCGGTGAGGGAGACGAGCAGTACTTC	CASSFGEGDEQYF
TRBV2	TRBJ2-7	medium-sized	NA	TGTGCCAGCAGTGTCCCCTACGAGCAGTACTTC	CASSVPYEQYF
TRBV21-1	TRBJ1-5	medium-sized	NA	TGTGCCAGCAGGAAGGCGGGGATCAATCAGCCCCAGCATTTT	CASRKAGINQPQHF
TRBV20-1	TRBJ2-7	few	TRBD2	TGCAGTGCTACTCGGCTAGCGGGAGGGGGATACGAGCAGTACTTC	CSATRLAGGGYEQYF
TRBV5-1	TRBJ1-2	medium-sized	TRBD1	TGCGCCAGCAGTTCCGAGGCGGGACAGGGAGTTGGCTACACCTTC	CASSSEAGQGVGYTF
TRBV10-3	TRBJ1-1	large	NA	TGTGCCATCAGTGAGTCGGGGGAGCTCGGAGAAGCTTTCTTT	CAISESGELGEAFF
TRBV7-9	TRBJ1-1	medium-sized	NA	TGTGCCAGCAGCTTACAAGCAGACCCGGGGGGAGCTTTCTTT	CASSLQADPGGAFF
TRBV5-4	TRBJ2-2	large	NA	TGTGCCAGCAGCTTGGAACAGGGGAGGACCGGGGAGCTGTTTTTT	CASSLEQGRTGELFF
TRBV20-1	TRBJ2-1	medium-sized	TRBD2	TGCAGTGCACCCGGGACTAATCGGAATGAGCAGTTCTTC	CSAPGTNRNEQFF
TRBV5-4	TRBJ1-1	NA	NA	TGTGCCAGCAGCTTGGCCCCAGGGGACACTGAAGCTTTCTTT	CASSLAPGDTEAFF
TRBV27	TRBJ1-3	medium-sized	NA	TGTGCCAGCAGTTTAAACTCTGGAAACACCATATATTTT	CASSLNSGNTIYF
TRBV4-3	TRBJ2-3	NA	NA	TGCGCCAGCAGCCAAGAGATCCCAGGGGGCGTTGGGGGGGAAGATACGCAGTATTTT	CASSQEIPGGVGGEDTQYF
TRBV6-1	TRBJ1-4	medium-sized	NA	TGTGCCAGCAGTGACTCAACTAATGAAAAACTGTTTTTT	CASSDSTNEKLFF
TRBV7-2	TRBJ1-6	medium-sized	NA	TGTGCCAGCAGCTTTCCCATTTCACCCCTCCACTTT	CASSFPISPLHF
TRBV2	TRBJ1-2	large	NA	TGTGCCAGCAGTGAAGCGCTGGGGGGGCAGGGCTATGGCTACACCTTC	CASSEALGGQGYGYTF
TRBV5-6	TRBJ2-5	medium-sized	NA	TGTGCCAGCAGGACTACAGGGAAAGAGACCCAGTACTTC	CASRTTGKETQYF
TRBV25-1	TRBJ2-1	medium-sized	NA	TGTGCCAGCACCCGAAACAATGAGCAGTTCTTC	CASTRNNEQFF
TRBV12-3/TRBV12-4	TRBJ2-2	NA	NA	TGTGCCAGCAGTTTAGGCCTCACCGGGGAGCTGTTTTTT	CASSLGLTGELFF
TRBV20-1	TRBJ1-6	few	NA	TGCAGTGCTAGACAGGGAGTTTCACCCCTCCACTTT	CSARQGVSPLHF
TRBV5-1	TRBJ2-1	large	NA	TGCGCCAGCAGCTTATATTACAATGAGCAGTTCTTC	CASSLYYNEQFF
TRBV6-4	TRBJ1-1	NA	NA	TGTGCCAGCAGTGCCAAACAGGGACACATCACTGAAGCTTTCTTT	CASSAKQGHITEAFF
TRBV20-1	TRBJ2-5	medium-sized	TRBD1	TGCAGTGCTTTGACAGGGGGGGAGACCCAGTACTTC	CSALTGGETQYF